This T cell receptor (beta chain) was obtained from a study of CD4 T cells in relation to SARS-CoV-2 and coronaviruses. For the study at large: After about nine days of antigen culture, PBMC TCR beta CDR3s were sequenced. The HLA restriction of the shared crossreactive spike epitopes was mapped.

Sequencing used immunoSEQ multiplex PCR; TCRdb keeps in-frame clones, though not all of them. The table records 31,000 or so clones, about two thirds of them present only once. Before the COVID-19 pandemic, during about 2011-2019, CD4+ T cells were taken from unexposed donors. Isolation of CD4+ T cells took place after roughly nine days in culture. Testing used SARS-CoV-2 S/N and four cold-coronavirus spikes on unexposed-donor CD4+ T cells, cells permitting. Regarding this clone: Its antigen is still unknown.

CDR1 is SEHNR and CDR2 is FQNEAQ in the germline V gene (reference sequence). The length of the CDR3 is 14 residues. V shed 5 bases, J shed 3 bases, and the junction held 2 bases outside the gene matches. The chain uses TRBV7-9 and TRBJ2-4, with 9 bases identical to TRBD2. Sequencing used CD4+ T cells from PBMCs, cultured in vitro. The source is a human donor in good health. CDR3 nucleotide sequence: TGTGCCAGCAGCCCAGCGGGGGGCAAAAACATTCAGTACTTC. It encodes CASSPAGGKNIQYF.